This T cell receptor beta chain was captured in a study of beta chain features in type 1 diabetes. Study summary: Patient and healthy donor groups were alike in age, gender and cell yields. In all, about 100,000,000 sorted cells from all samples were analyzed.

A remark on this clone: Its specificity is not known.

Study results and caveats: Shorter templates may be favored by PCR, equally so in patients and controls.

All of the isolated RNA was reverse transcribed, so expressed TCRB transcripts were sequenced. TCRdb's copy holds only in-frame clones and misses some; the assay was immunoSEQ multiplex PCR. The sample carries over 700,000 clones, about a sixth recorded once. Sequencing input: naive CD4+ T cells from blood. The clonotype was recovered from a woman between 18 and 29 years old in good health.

The CDR3 sequence: CASSVGDRGGGTEAFF. The CDR3 DNA reads TGTGCCAGCAGCGTAGGGGACAGGGGCGGTGGCACTGAAGCTTTCTTT. This chain uses TRBV9 with TRBJ1-1, with TRBD1 identical over 10 bases. The V and J ends lost 0 bases and 4 bases, in that order; junction bases with no gene match: 6. From germline, CDR1 is SGDLS and CDR2 YYNGEE. The CDR3 has 16 amino acids.